This T cell receptor (beta chain) was recovered during a study of response to subunit inactivated influenza vaccine. The CDR3 is 15 residues long. V shed 8 bases and J 5 bases; nucleotides not matched to a gene: 14. Germline CDR1 and CDR2: SQVTM and ANQGSEA. This clonotype was detected many times. TCRdb re-called the RT-PCR reads through MiXCR, storing one row per CDR3 protein. Among some 540,000 distinct CDR3 sequences listed, roughly 23% were seen once. In addition, the sample was reused for a study of T cells expressing NK-cell markers. As that study records: Researchers built TCR beta cDNA using 5'RACE template switching with UMIs. Researchers got TCR beta repertoires out of sorted CD3+CD56+NKG2C+, CD3+CD56+NKG2C- and CD3+CD56-NKG2C+ T cells. In roughly 6 donors, dominant CD3+CD56+NKG2C+ clones formed roughly 1.0-7.0% of CD8+ cells.

The sample was CD4+ T cells sorted from PBMCs, taken 12 days after vaccination. The sequence was collected from a man in his fifties or sixties who received an inactivated influenza vaccine. The rearrangement uses TRBV29-1 and TRBJ2-5; 10 bases fit TRBD1. The CDR3 region has the DNA TGCAGCTCGGCCGACAGGGGGCTGAAATTGGAGACCCAGTACTTC. Its protein is CSSADRGLKLETQYF.